This record concerns one TCR beta chain sequence. This sample was taken from a study of sequential checkpoint blockade in melanoma. Study at large: Arm A got nivolumab then ipilimumab; arm B the reverse, 1:1. Each arm's sequence ended with maintenance nivolumab.

The CDR3 is made up of 15 amino acids. The V gene end was trimmed by 6 bases and the J gene end by 4 bases; junction bases not matched to a gene: 8. Germline CDR1 is SEHNR and CDR2 is FQNEAQ (reference sequence). Sequenced by immunoSEQ multiplex PCR; TCRdb stores in-frame clones only, minus some. Among 3,500 to 4,500 clones listed, about half were seen once. Treatment given: randomized to nivolumab then ipilimumab (arm A) or the reverse (arm B). DNA-damaging chemotherapy had not been given to any patient beforehand. Sorted cells were live CD3+CD8+, lacking CD19 and CD56, from PBMCs. Specimen: CD8+ T cells sorted from blood (inferred from file names), collected from a patient given nivolumab and ipilimumab in sequence. The TCR originated in a human donor with melanoma. J is TRBJ1-1 and V is TRBV7-9; 10 bases match TRBD1. CDR3 in DNA: TGTGCCAGCAGTTTGGACAGGGGGTGGAGCACTGAAGCTTTCTTT. This encodes CASSLDRGWSTEAFF.